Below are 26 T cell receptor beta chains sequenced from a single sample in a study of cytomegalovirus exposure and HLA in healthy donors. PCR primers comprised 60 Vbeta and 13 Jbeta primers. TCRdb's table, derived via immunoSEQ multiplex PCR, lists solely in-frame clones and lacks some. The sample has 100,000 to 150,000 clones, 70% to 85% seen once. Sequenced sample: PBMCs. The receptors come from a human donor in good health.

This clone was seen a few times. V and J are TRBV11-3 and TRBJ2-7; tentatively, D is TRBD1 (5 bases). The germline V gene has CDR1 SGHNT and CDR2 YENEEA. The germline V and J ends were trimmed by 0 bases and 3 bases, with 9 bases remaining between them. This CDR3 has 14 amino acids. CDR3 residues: CASSLDLRVYEQYF. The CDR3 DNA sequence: TGTGCCAGCAGCTTAGATCTCAGGGTCTACGAGCAGTACTTC. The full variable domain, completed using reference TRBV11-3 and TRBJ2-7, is EAGVVQSPRYKIIEKKQPVAFWCNPISGHNTLYWYLQNLGQGPELLIRYENEEAVDDSQLPKDRFSAERLKGVDSTLKIQPAELGDSAVYLCASSLDLRVYEQYFGPGTRLTVT.

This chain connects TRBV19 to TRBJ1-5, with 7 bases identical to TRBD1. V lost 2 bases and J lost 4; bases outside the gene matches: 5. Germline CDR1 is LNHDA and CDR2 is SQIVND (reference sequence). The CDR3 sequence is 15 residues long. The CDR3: CASSIINRGNQPQHF. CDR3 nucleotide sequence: TGTGCCAGTAGTATAATTAACAGGGGAAATCAGCCCCAGCATTTT.

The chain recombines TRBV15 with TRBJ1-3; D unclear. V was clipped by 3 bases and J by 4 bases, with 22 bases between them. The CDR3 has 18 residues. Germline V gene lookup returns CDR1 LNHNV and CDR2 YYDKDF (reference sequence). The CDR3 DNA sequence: TGTGCCACCAGCAGGGAAAGTTGGAGAGTGTCCCCCGGAAACACCATATATTTT. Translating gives CATSRESWRVSPGNTIYF. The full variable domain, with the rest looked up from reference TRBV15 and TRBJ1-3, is DAMVIQNPRYQVTQFGKPVTLSCSQTLNHNVMYWYQQKSSQAPKLLFHYYDKDFNNEADTPDNFQSRRPNTSFCFLDIRSPGLGDTAMYLCATSRESWRVSPGNTIYFGEGSWLTVV.

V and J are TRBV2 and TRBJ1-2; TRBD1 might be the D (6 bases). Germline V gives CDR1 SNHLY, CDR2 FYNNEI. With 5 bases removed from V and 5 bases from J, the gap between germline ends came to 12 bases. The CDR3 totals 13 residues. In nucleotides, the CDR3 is TGTGCCAGCAGTAACAACAGGGAGTATGGCTACACCTTC. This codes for CASSNNREYGYTF. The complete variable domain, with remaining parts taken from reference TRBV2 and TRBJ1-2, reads EPEVTQTPSHQVTQMGQEVILRCVPISNHLYFYWYRQILGQKVEFLVSFYNNEISEKSEIFDDQFSVERPDGSNFTLKIRSTKLEDSAMYFCASSNNREYGYTFGSGTRLTVV.

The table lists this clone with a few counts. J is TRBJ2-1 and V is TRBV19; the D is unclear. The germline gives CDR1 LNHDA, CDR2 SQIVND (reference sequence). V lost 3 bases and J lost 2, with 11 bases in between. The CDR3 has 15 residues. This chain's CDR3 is CASSITYSAYNEQFF. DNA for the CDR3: TGTGCCAGTAGTATCACTTATTCGGCCTACAATGAGCAGTTCTTC.

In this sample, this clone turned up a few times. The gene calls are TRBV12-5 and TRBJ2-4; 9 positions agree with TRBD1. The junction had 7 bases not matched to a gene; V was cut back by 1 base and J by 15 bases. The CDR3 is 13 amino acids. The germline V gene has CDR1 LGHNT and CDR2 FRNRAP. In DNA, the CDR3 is TGTGCTAGTGGTTTGGAATCCGGGACAGGGCCGTACTTC. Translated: CASGLESGTGPYF.

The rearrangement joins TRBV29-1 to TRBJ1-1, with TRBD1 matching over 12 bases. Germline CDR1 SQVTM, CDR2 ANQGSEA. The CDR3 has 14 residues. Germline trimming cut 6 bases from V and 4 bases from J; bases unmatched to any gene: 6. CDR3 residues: CSVGDRGLRTEAFF. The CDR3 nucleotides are TGCAGCGTGGGGGACAGGGGGCTACGCACTGAAGCTTTCTTT.

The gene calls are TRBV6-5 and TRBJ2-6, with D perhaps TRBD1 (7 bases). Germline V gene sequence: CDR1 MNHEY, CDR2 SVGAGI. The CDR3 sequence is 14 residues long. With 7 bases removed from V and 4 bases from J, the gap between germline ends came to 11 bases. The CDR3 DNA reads TGTGCCAGCACCCAGGGGGGAGGGGCCAACGTCCTGACTTTC. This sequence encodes CASTQGGGANVLTF.

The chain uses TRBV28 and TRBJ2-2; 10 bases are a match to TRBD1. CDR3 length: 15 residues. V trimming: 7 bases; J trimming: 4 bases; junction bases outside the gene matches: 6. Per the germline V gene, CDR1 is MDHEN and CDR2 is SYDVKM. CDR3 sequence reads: CASIDRGRGTGELFF. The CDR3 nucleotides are TGTGCCAGCATCGACAGGGGGCGAGGCACCGGGGAGCTGTTTTTT.

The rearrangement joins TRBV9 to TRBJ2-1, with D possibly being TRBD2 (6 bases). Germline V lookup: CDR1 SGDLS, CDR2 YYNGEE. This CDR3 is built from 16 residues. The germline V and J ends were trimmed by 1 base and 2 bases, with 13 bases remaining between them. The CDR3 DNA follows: TGTGCCAGCAGCGTATCGTCGGGAGCAACCTACAATGAGCAGTTCTTC. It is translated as CASSVSSGATYNEQFF. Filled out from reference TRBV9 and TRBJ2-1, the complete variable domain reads DSGVTQTPKHLITATGQRVTLRCSPRSGDLSVYWYQQSLDQGLQFLIQYYNGEERAKGNILERFSAQQFPDLHSELNLSSLELGDSALYFCASSVSSGATYNEQFFGPGTRLTVL.

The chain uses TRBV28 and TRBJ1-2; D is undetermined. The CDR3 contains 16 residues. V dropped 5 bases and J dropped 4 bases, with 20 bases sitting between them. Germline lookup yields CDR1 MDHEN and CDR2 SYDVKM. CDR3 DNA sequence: TGTGCCAGCAGTCCCCCGGTCGGGTTCGCCCTCTATGGCTACACCTTC. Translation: CASSPPVGFALYGYTF.

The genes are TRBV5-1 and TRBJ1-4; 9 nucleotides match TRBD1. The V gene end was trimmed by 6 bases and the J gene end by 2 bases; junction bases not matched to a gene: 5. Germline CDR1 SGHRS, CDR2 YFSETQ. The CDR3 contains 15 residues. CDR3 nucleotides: TGCGCCAGCAAACAGGGGGCGGTTACTAATGAAAAACTGTTTTTT. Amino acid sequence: CASKQGAVTNEKLFF.

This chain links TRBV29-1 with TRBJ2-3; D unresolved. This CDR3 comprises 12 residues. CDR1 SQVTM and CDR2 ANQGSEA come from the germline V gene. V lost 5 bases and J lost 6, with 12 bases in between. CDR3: CSVLEAGDTQYF. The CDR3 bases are TGCAGCGTTCTCGAGGCCGGCGATACGCAGTATTTT.

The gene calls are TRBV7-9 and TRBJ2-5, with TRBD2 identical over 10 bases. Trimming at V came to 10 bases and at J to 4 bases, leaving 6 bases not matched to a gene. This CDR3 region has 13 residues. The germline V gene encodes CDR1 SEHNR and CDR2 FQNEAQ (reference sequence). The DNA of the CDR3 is TGTGCCAACCGGAGGACTAGCGGAGAGACCCAGTACTTC. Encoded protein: CANRRTSGETQYF.

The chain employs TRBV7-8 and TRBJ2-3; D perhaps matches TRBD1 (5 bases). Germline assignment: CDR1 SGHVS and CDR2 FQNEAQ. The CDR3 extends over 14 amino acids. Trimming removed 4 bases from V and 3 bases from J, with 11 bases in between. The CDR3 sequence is CASSWEQVTDTQYF. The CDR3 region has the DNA TGTGCCAGCAGCTGGGAACAGGTGACAGATACGCAGTATTTT. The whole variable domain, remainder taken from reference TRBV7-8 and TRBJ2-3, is GAGVSQSPRYKVAKRGQDVALRCDPISGHVSLFWYQQALGQGPEFLTYFQNEAQLDKSGLPSDRFFAERPEGSVSTLKIQRTQQEDSAVYLCASSWEQVTDTQYFGPGTRLTVL.

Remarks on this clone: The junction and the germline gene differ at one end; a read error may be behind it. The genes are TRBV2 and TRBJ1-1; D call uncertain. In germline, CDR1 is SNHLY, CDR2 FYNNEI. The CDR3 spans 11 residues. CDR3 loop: CAIRENTETFF. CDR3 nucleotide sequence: TGTGCTATCCGGGAGAACACTGAAACTTTCTTT. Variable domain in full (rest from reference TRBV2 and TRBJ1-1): EPEVTQTPSHQVTQMGQEVILRCVPISNHLYFYWYRQILGQKVEFLVSFYNNEISEKSEIFDDQFSVERPDGSNFTLKIRSTKLEDSAMYFCAIRENTETFFGQGTRLTVV.

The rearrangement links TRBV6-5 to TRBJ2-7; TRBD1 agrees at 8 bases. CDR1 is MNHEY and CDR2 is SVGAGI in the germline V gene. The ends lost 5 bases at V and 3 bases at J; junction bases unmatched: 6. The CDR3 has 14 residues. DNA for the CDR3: TGTGCCAGCAGTCCCCACGGGACAGGCTACGAGCAGTACTTC. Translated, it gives CASSPHGTGYEQYF.

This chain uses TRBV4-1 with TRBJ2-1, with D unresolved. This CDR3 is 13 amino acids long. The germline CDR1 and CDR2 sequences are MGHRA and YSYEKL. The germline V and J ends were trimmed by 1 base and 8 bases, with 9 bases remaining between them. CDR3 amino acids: CASSQATGDEQFF. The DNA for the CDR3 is TGCGCCAGCAGCCAAGCGACCGGAGATGAGCAGTTCTTC.

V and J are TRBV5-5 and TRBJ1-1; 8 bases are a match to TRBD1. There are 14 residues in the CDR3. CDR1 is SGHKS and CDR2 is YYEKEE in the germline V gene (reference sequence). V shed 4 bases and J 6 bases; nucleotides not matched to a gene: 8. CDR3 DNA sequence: TGTGCCAGCAGCCCGGACAGGGTTAGGGCTGAAGCTTTCTTT. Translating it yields CASSPDRVRAEAFF.

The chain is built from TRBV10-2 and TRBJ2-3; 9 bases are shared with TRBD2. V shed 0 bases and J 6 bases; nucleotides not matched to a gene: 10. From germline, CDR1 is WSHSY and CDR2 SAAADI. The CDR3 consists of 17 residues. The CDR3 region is CASSESLTSGQRDTQYF. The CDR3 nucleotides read TGCGCCAGCAGTGAGTCCCTGACTAGCGGTCAACGGGATACGCAGTATTTT.

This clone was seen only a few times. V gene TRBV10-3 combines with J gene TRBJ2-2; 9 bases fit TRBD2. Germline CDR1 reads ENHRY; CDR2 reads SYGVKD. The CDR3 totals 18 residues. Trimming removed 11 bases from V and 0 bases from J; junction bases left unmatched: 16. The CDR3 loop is CALRRGSGRASNTGELFF. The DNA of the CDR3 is TGTGCCCTGCGGAGGGGTAGCGGGAGAGCTTCGAACACCGGGGAGCTGTTTTTT.

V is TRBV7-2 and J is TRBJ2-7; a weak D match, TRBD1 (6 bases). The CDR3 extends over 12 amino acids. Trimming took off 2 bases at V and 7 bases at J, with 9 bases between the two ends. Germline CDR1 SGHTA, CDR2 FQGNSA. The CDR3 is CASSLSRGEQYF. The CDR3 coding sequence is TGTGCCAGCAGCTTAAGCAGGGGAGAGCAGTACTTC.

CDR3 DNA sequence: TGTGCCAGCAGCTTGGGGGGGGACACTGAAGCTTTCTTT. As protein: CASSLGGDTEAFF. The genes are TRBV5-6 and TRBJ1-1; tentatively, D is TRBD1 (5 bases). The CDR3 is made up of 13 amino acids. Trimming took off 0 bases at V and 3 bases at J, with 6 bases between the two ends. Germline V gene data show CDR1 as SGHDT and CDR2 as YYEEEE.

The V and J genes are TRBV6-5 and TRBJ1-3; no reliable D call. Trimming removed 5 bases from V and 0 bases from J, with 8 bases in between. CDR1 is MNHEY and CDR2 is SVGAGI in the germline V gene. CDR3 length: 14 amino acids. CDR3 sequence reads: CASSTQSSGNTIYF. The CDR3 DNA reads TGTGCCAGCAGTACACAGAGCTCTGGAAACACCATATATTTT.

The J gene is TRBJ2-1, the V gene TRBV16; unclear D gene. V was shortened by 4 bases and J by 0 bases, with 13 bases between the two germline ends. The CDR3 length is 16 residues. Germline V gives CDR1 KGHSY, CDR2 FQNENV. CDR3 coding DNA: TGTGCCAGCAGCCCGACATTCAGCAGCTCCTACAATGAGCAGTTCTTC. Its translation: CASSPTFSSSYNEQFF.

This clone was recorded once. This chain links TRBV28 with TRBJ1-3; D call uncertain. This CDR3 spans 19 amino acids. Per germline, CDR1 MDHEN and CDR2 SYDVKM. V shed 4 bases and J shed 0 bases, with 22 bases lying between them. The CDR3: CASSSLGFGLLSSGNTIYF. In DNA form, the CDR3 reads TGTGCCAGCAGTTCACTAGGTTTTGGACTGCTGAGCTCTGGAAACACCATATATTTT.